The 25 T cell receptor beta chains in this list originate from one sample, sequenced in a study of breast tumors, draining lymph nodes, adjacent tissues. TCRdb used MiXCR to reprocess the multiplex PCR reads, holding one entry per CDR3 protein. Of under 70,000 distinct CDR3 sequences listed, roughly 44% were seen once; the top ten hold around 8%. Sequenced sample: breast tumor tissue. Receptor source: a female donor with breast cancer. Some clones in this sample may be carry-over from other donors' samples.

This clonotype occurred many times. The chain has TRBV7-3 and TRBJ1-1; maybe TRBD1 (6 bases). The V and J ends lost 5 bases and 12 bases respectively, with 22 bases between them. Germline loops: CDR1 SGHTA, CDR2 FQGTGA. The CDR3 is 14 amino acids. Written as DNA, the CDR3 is TGTGCCAGCAGCGCTTATCCGGGGGCAAGTGGCACTTTCTTT. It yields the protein CASSAYPGASGTFF.

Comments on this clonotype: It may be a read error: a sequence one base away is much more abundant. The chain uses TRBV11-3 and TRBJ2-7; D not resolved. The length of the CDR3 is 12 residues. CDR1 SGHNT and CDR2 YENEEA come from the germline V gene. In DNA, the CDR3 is TGTGCCAGCACCGACGTCTCCTACGCGCAGTACTTC. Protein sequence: CASTDVSYAQYF.

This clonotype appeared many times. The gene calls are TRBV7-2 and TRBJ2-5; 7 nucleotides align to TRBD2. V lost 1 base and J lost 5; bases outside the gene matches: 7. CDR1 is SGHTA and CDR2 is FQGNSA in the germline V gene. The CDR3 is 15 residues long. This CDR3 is CASSLVGGGWETQYF. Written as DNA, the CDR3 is TGTGCCAGCAGCTTAGTGGGGGGGGGGTGGGAGACCCAGTACTTC.

CDR3 in amino acids: CASRKGTGRETQYF. The CDR3 coding sequence is TGTGCCAGCAGAAAGGGGACAGGGAGAGAGACCCAGTACTTC. This rearrangement joins TRBV7-9 to TRBJ2-5; TRBD1 matches at 9 bases. The germline V gene has CDR1 SEHNR and CDR2 FQNEAQ (reference sequence). Trimming cost V 6 bases and J 4 bases; bases outside gene matches: 6. CDR3 length: 14 amino acids.

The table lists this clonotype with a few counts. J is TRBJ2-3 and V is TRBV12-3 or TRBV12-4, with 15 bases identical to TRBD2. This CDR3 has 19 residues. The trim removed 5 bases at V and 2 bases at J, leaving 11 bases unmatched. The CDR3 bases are TGTGCCAGCAGTAAACGGACTAGCGGGGGGGGTGTGGACACAGATACGCAGTATTTT. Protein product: CASSKRTSGGGVDTDTQYF.

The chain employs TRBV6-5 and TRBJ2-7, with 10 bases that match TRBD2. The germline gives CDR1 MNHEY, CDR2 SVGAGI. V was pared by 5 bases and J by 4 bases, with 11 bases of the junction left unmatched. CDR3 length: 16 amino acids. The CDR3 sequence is CASSRGGAGGRYEQYF. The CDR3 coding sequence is TGTGCCAGCAGTAGGGGAGGAGCGGGGGGGCGATACGAGCAGTACTTC.

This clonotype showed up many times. The CDR3: CSGSRTVNNEQFF. CDR3 sequence (DNA): TGCAGCGGCTCGCGGACAGTGAACAATGAGCAGTTCTTC. The rearrangement joins TRBV29-1 to TRBJ2-1, with D tentatively TRBD1 (6 bases). CDR1 SQVTM and CDR2 ANQGSEA come from the germline V gene. The V gene lost 7 bases and the J gene lost 5 bases, with 15 bases spanning the gap. The CDR3 contains 13 residues.

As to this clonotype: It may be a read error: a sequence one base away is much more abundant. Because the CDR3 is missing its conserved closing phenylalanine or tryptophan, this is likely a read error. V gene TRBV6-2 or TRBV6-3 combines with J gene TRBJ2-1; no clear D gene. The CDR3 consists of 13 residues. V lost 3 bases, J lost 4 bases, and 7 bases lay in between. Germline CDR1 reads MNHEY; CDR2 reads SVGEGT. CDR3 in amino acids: CASSYVRYNEQFS. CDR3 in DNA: TGTGCCAGCAGTTATGTTCGGTACAATGAGCAGTTCTCC.

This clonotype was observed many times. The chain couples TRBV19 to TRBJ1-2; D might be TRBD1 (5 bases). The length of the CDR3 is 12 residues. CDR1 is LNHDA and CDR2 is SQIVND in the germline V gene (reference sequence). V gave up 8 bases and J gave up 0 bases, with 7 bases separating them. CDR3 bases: TGTGCCAGTCGGGGCTCTAACTATGGCTACACCTTC. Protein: CASRGSNYGYTF.

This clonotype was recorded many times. In nucleotides, the CDR3 is TGTGCCAGCAGGTCATGGGGGGAAAGGGAGACCCAGTACTTC. Translation gives CASRSWGERETQYF. The chain carries TRBV27 and TRBJ2-5, with TRBD2 as a possible D gene (6 bases). The CDR3 is 14 residues long. Trimming shortened V by 6 bases and J by 5 bases, and 16 bases separated the two germline ends. Germline V gene lookup returns CDR1 MNHEY and CDR2 SMNVEV (reference sequence).

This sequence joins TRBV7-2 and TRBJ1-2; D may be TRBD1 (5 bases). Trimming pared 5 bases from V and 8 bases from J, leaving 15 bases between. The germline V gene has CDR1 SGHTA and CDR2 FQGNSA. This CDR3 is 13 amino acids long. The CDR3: CASSEGGRVGYTF. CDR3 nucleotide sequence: TGTGCCAGCAGCGAAGGTGGCAGGGTAGGCTACACCTTC.

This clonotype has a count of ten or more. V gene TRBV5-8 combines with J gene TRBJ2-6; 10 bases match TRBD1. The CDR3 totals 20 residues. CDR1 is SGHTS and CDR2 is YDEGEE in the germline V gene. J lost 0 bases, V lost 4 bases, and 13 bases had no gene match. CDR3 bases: TGTGCCAGCAGCCCCGGGACAGGGGACTGGGCACACTCTGGGGCCAACGTCCTGACTTTC. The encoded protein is CASSPGTGDWAHSGANVLTF. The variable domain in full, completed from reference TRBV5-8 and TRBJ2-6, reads EAGVTQSPTHLIKTRGQQATLRCSPISGHTSVYWYQQALGLGLQFLLWYDEGEERNRGNFPPRFSGRQFPNYSSELNVNALELEDSALYLCASSPGTGDWAHSGANVLTFGAGSRLTVL.

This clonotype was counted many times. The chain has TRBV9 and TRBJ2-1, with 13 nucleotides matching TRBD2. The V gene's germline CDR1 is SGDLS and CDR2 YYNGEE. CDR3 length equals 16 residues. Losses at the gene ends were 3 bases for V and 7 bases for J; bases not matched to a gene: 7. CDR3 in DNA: TGTGCCAGCAGCGGTGGGGGACTAGCGGGATTAAATGAGCAGTTCTTC. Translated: CASSGGGLAGLNEQFF.

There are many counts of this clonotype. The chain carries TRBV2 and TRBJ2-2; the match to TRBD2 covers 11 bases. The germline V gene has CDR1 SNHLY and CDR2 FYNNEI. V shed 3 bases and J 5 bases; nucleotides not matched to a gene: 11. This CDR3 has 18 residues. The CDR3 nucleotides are TGTGCCAGCAGTGAGTGGCGCCCCGGGACTAGCGGTACCGGGGAGCTGTTTTTT. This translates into CASSEWRPGTSGTGELFF.

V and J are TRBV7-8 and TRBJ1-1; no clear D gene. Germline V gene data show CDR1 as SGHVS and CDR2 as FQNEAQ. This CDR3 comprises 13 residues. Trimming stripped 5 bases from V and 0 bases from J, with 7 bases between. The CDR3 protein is CASSQNLNTEAFF. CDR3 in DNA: TGTGCCAGCAGCCAAAACCTGAACACTGAAGCTTTCTTT.

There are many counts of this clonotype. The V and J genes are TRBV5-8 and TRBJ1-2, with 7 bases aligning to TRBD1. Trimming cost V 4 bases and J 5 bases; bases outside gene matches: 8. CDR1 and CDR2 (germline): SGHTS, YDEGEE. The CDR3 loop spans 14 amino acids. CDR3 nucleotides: TGTGCCAGCAGCCCACCGGGACAGCCTTATGGCTACACCTTC. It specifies CASSPPGQPYGYTF. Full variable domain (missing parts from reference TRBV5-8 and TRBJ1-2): EAGVTQSPTHLIKTRGQQATLRCSPISGHTSVYWYQQALGLGLQFLLWYDEGEERNRGNFPPRFSGRQFPNYSSELNVNALELEDSALYLCASSPPGQPYGYTFGSGTRLTVV.

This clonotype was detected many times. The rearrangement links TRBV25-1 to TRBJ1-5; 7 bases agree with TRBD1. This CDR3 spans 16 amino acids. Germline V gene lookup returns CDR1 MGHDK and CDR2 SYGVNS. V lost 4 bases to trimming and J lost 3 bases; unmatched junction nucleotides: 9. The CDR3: CASSVPGQTSNQPQHF. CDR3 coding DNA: TGTGCCAGCAGTGTCCCGGGACAGACTTCCAATCAGCCCCAGCATTTT.

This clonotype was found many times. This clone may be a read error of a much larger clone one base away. For the CDR3, the DNA is TGTGCCAGCGCCATGGGAGGGGTGGTGGGGAGGGGGGACCAGTACTTC. As protein: CASAMGGVVGRGDQYF. J is TRBJ2-5 and V is TRBV7-8; tentative D call: TRBD2 (7 bases). The germline CDR1 and CDR2 sequences are SGHVS and FQNEAQ. The length of the CDR3 is 16 residues. The V gene lost 8 bases and the J gene lost 10 bases, with 29 bases spanning the gap.

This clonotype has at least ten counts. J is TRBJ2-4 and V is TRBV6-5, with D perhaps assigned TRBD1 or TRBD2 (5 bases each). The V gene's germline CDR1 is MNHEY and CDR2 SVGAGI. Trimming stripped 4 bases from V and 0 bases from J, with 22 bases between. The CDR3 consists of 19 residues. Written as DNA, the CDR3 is TGTGCCAGCAGTTCCAACCGGGACCCTTATTATTTAGCCAAAAACATTCAGTACTTC. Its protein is CASSSNRDPYYLAKNIQYF.

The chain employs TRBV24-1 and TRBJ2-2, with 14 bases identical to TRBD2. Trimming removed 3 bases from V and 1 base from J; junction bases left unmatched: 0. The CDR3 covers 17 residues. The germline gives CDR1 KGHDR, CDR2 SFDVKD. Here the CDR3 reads CATSDGTSGRNTGELFF. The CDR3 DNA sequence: TGTGCCACCAGTGATGGGACTAGCGGGAGGAACACCGGGGAGCTGTTTTTT.

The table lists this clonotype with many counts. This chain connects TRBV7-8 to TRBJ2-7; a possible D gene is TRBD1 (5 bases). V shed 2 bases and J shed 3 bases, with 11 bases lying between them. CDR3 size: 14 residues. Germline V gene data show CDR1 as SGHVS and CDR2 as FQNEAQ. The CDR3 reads CASSLKGQNYEQYF. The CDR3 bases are TGTGCCAGCAGCTTAAAGGGGCAAAACTACGAGCAGTACTTC.

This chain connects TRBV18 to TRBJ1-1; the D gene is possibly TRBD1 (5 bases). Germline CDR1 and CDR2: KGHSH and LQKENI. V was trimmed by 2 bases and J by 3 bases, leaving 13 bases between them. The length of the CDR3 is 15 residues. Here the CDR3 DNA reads TGTGCCAGCTCACCATGGGGGACGGTCGACACTGAAGCTTTCTTT. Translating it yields CASSPWGTVDTEAFF.

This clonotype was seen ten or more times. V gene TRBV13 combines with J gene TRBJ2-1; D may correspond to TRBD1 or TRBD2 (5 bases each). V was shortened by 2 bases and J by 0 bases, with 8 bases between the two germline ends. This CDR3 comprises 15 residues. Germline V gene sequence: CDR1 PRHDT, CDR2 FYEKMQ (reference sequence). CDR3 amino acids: CASSLRDGSYNEQFF. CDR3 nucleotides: TGTGCCAGCAGCTTACGGGACGGCTCCTACAATGAGCAGTTCTTC.

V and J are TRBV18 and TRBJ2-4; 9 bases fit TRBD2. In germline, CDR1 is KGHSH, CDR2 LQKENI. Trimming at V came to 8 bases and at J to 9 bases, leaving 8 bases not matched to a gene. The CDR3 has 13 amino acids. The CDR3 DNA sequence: TGTGCCAGCCAGCCGAGCGGGAGGACCATTCAGTACTTC. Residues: CASQPSGRTIQYF.

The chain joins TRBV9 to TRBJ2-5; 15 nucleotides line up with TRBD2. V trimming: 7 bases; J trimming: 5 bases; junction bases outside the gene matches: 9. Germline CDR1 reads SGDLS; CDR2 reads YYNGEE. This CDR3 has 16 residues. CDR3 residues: CASLGLAGGLSETQYF. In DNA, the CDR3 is TGTGCCAGCCTCGGACTAGCGGGGGGGTTGTCCGAGACCCAGTACTTC.